The text below deals with one T cell receptor beta chain. The antigen remains undetermined. TCRdb ran MiXCR on the RT-PCR reads and lists one entry per CDR3 protein. Of about 800,000 distinct CDR3 sequences listed, 20% to 25% are singletons. These data originate in a study of response to subunit inactivated influenza vaccine. Trimming stripped 7 bases from V and 8 bases from J, with 10 bases between. The CDR3 has 11 amino acids. Broader study findings: There was a suggestion from the authors that each seasonal influenza vaccination recruits few new T cells.

The sequence was collected from a man aged 45-65 years who received an inactivated influenza vaccine. This sequence joins TRBV12-3 or TRBV12-4 and TRBJ2-3, with D perhaps TRBD2 (7 bases). The specimen was PBMCs from blood, collected roughly 5 days after vaccination. As DNA, the CDR3 is TGTGCCAGCAAAAGGGGGGGTACGCAGTATTTT. Translation gives CASKRGGTQYF.